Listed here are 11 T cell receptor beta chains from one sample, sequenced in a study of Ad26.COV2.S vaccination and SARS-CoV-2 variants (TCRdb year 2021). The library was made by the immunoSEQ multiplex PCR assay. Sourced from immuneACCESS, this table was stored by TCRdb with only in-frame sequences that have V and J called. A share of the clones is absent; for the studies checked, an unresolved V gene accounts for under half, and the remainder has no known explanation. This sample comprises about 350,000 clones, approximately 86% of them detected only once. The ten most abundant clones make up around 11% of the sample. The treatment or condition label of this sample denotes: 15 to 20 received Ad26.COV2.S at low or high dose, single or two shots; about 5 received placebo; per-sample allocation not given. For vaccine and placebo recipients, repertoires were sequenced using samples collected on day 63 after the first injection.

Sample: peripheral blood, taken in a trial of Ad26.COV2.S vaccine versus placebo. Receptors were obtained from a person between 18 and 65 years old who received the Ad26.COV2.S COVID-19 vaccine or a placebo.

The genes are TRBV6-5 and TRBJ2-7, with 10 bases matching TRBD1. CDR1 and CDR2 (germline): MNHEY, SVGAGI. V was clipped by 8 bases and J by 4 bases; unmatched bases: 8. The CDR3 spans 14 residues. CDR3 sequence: CASLRTGGAYEQYF. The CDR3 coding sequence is TGTGCCAGCCTTCGGACAGGGGGAGCGTACGAGCAGTACTTC.

The CDR3 reads CASSVNTGELFF. Here the CDR3 DNA reads TGTGCCAGCAGCGTAAACACCGGGGAGCTGTTTTTT. The chain couples TRBV11-3 to TRBJ2-2; D unclear. The CDR3 is 12 amino acids. V lost 5 bases and J 2 bases, leaving 3 bases between the germline ends. Germline-derived CDR1 and CDR2 are SGHNT and YENEEA.

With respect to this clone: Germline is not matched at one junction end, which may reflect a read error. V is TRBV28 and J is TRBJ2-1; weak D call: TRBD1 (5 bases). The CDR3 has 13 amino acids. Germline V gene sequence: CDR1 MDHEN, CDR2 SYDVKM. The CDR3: CASDTTVYDEQFF. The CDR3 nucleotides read TGTGCCAGTGATACGACAGTCTACGATGAGCAGTTCTTC.

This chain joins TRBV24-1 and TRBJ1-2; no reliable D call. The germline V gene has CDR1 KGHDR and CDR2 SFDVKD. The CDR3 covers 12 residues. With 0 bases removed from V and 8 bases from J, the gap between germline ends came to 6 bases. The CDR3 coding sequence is TGTGCCACCAGTGATTTGTCGGCGGGCTACACCTTC. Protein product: CATSDLSAGYTF.

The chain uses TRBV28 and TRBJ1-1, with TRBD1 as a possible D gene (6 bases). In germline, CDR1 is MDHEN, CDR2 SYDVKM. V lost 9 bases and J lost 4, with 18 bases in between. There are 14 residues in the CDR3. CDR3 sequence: CASLTTGGFTEAFF. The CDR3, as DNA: TGTGCCAGTTTAACGACAGGAGGGTTCACTGAAGCTTTCTTT.

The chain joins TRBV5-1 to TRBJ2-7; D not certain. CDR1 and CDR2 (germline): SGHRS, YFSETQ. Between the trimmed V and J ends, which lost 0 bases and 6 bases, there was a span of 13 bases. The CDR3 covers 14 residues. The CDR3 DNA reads TGCGCCAGCAGCTTGGTGAGAGAGGCTCCCGAGCAGTACTTC. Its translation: CASSLVREAPEQYF.

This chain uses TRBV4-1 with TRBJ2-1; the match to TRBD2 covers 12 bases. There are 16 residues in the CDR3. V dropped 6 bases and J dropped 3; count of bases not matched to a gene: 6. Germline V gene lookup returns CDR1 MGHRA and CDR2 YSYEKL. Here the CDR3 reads CASRATSGGFYNEQFF. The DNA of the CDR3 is TGCGCCAGCAGAGCAACTAGCGGGGGGTTCTACAATGAGCAGTTCTTC.

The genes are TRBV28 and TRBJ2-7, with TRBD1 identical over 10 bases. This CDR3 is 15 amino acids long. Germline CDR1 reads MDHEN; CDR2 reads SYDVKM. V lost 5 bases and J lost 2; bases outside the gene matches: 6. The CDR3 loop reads CASSLGTGVPYEQYF. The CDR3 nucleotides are TGTGCCAGCAGTCTGGGGACAGGGGTCCCCTACGAGCAGTACTTC.

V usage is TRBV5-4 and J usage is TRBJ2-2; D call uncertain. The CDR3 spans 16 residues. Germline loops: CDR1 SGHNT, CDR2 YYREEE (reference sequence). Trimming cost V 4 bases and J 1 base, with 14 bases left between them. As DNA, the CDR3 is TGTGCCAGCAGCCCCCGCCAGCACCTGAACACCGGGGAGCTGTTTTTT. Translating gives CASSPRQHLNTGELFF.

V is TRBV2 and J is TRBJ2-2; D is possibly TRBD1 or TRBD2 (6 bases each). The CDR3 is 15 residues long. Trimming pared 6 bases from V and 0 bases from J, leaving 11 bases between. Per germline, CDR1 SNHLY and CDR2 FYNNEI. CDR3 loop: CASREGHSNTGELFF. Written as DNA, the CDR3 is TGTGCCAGCAGGGAGGGACATTCGAACACCGGGGAGCTGTTTTTT.

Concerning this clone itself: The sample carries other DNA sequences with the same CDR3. As DNA, the CDR3 is TGTGCCAGCAGCCCGGGACTCCCGAGCTCTGGAAACACCATATATTTT. It specifies CASSPGLPSSGNTIYF. The chain combines TRBV7-6 with TRBJ1-3; D possibly corresponds to TRBD1 (5 bases). CDR3 size: 16 residues. Trimming pared 5 bases from V and 0 bases from J, leaving 14 bases between. CDR1 is SGHVS, CDR2 FNYEAQ, per germline. The full variable domain, its missing parts supplied by reference TRBV7-6 and TRBJ1-3, is GAGVSQSPRYKVTKRGQDVALRCDPISGHVSLYWYRQALGQGPEFLTYFNYEAQQDKSGLPNDRFSAERPEGSISTLTIQRTEQRDSAMYRCASSPGLPSSGNTIYFGEGSWLTVV.